This TCR beta chain was retrieved from a study of OX40 agonist ivuxolimab in advanced cancers. Study-level points and caveats: CD4+ and CD8+ blood T cells expanded clonally by week 6 at 0.1 to 3.0 mg/kg.

CDR3 size: 13 residues. Germline V gene lookup returns CDR1 LNHDA and CDR2 SQIVND (reference sequence). Trimming left V 2 bases short and J 6 bases short, with 10 bases between. The repertoire was sequenced with immunoSEQ multiplex PCR; TCRdb's copy has only in-frame clones and lacks some. This sample carries some 5,100 clones, less than 75% of them seen once, and the ten largest clones take 69%. This clone came up a few times. The antigen is undetermined. This chain connects TRBV19 to TRBJ1-2; tentatively, D is TRBD1 (5 bases). The source of this sequence is an adult with an advanced solid tumor such as melanoma, head and neck, liver or kidney cancer. The material sequenced was CD4+ or CD8+ T cells sorted from blood, taken in a trial of the OX40 agonist ivuxolimab. The CDR3 is CASSISGGNGYTF. The CDR3 DNA follows: TGTGCCAGTAGTATATCGGGGGGTAATGGCTACACCTTC.